The present T cell receptor (beta chain) was sequenced within a study of T cells expressing NK-cell markers. TCRdb derives one entry per CDR3 protein from the 5' RACE reads, leaving out DNA. This repertoire includes 300,000 to 450,000 distinct CDR3 sequences. From germline, CDR1 is MNHNS and CDR2 SASEGT. This CDR3 region has 16 residues. The sequencing input was blood T cells: a sorted CD56 or NKG2C T cell subset, CD4+ or CD8+ T cells, or bulk PBMC T cells (not recorded which). This chain links TRBV6-1 with TRBJ2-1; absent DNA, TCRdb's TRBD2 call cannot be checked. The clonotype was recovered from a man aged 18-69 years in good health. The CDR3 reads CASSRRIGTRHNEQFF.